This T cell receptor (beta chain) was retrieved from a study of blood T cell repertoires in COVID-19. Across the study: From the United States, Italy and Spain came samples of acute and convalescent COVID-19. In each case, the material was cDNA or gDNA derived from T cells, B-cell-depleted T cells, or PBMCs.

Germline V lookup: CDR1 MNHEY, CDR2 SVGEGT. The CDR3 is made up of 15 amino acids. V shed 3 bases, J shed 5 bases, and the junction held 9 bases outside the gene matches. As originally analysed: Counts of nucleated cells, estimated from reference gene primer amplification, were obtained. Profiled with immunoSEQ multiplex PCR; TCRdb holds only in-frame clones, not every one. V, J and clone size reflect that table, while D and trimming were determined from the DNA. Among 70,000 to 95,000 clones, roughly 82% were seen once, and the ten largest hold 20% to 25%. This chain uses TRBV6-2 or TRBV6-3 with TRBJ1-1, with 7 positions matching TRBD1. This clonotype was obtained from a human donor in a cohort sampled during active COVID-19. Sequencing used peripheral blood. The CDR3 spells CASSYRKTGLTEAFF. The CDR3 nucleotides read TGTGCCAGCAGTTATCGAAAGACAGGGTTGACTGAAGCTTTCTTT.